This TCR beta chain derives from a study of CD8 T cells in ankylosing spondylitis. The sample holds many counts of this clonotype. Its antigen is not identified. From the 5' RACE reads, TCRdb called clonotypes with MiXCR, one entry per CDR3 protein. The sample has about 220,000 distinct CDR3 sequences; approximately 7.3% are singletons. Regarding the study as a whole: A motif of 7 to 9 highly homologous TCR beta variants was seen as apparently characteristic of ankylosing spondylitis blood.

CDR3 size: 14 residues. From germline, CDR1 is SGHAT and CDR2 FQNNGV. V was pared by 4 bases and J by 3 bases, with 13 bases between. This receptor was obtained from a male donor with ankylosing spondylitis. Input material: blood, either unsorted or a sorted T cell fraction (not recorded which). The chain uses TRBV11-2 and TRBJ2-7, with D maybe TRBD1 (6 bases). The CDR3 region is CASSSYRDYYEQYF. In DNA form, the CDR3 reads TGTGCCAGCAGCTCTTACAGGGATTACTACGAGCAGTACTTC.